The rows below give T cell receptor beta chains drawn from one sample of a study of cytomegalovirus exposure and HLA in healthy donors. Repertoires were generated with immunoSEQ multiplex PCR, while TCRdb's copy carries only in-frame clones and drops some. The table lists over 55,000 clones, just under 80% of them singletons, with approximately 4.2% in the top ten. Sequences were obtained from PBMCs. Receptor source: a woman in her thirties in good health and CMV-seronegative. The CDR3 runs from the conserved cysteine through the conserved F or W. A D gene is named only where the DNA matches it firmly. Part of the rows lack a size; the others show once, few, many or a class for expanded clones.

size	V	J	D	CDR3	DNA
-	TRBV28	TRBJ1-5	-	CASSPMVPYNQPQHF	TGTGCCAGCAGTCCTATGGTCCCCTACAATCAGCCCCAGCATTTT
-	TRBV19	TRBJ1-5	TRBD1	CASSMDRGNQPQHF	TGTGCCAGTAGTATGGACAGGGGCAATCAGCCCCAGCATTTT
-	TRBV7-2	TRBJ2-5	-	CASSLKRQRSREETQYF	TGTGCCAGCAGCTTAAAAAGGCAGCGGTCAAGGGAAGAGACCCAGTACTTC
-	TRBV19	TRBJ2-3	TRBD2	CASSISPHTLAGYRDTQYF	TGTGCCAGTAGTATATCTCCCCACACTCTAGCGGGGTATAGGGATACGCAGTATTTT
-	TRBV29-1	TRBJ1-1	TRBD1	CSVELGQGATEAFF	TGCAGCGTTGAATTGGGGCAGGGGGCCACTGAAGCTTTCTTT
-	TRBV29-1	TRBJ1-2	TRBD1	CSVTTTGDGYTF	TGCAGCGTTACGACAACAGGGGATGGCTACACCTTC
-	TRBV9	TRBJ2-5	-	CASSVAGFGTQYF	TGTGCCAGCAGCGTAGCAGGTTTTGGGACCCAGTACTTC
once	TRBV18	TRBJ1-5	-	CASSPRDADNQPQHF	TGTGCCAGCTCACCACGTGACGCGGACAATCAGCCCCAGCATTTT
-	TRBV5-1	TRBJ1-1	-	CASSLDQGNTEAFF	TGCGCCAGCAGCTTGGACCAGGGGAACACTGAAGCTTTCTTT
-	TRBV4-1	TRBJ2-7	TRBD1	CASSQDVTGTGDHYEQYF	TGCGCCAGCAGCCAAGATGTAACCGGGACAGGGGACCACTACGAGCAGTACTTC
few	TRBV29-1	TRBJ1-4	-	CSVQIPTNEKLFF	TGCAGCGTCCAGATCCCAACTAATGAAAAACTGTTTTTT
-	TRBV4-1	TRBJ1-1	-	CASSPTGNTEAFF	TGCGCCAGCAGCCCTACAGGGAACACTGAAGCCTTCTTT
-	TRBV6-6	TRBJ2-1	-	CASSPGRGGVNEQFF	TGTGCCAGCAGCCCCGGTAGGGGTGGGGTGAATGAGCAGTTCTTC
-	TRBV11-2	TRBJ2-7	-	CASSSLRGEQYF	TGTGCCAGCAGCTCCTTACGGGGCGAGCAGTACTTC
-	TRBV30	TRBJ2-6	TRBD1	CAWSGTGVSGANVLTF	TGTGCCTGGAGTGGGACAGGCGTCTCTGGGGCCAACGTCCTGACTTTC
-	TRBV6-5	TRBJ2-7	TRBD2	CASSYSLLAGVEQYF	TGTGCCAGCAGTTACTCGTTACTAGCGGGCGTGGAGCAGTACTTC
-	TRBV4-1	TRBJ2-3	-	CASSQARLTATHFDTQYF	TGCGCCAGCAGCCAAGCGCGACTAACTGCGACGCACTTCGATACGCAGTATTTT
-	TRBV18	TRBJ1-1	-	CASSPGPRNTEAFF	TGTGCCAGCTCACCGGGGCCGAGGAACACTGAAGCTTTCTTT
-	TRBV4-2	TRBJ2-1	-	CASSQDYGGNEQFF	TGTGCCAGCAGCCAAGATTATGGGGGGAATGAGCAGTTCTTC
-	TRBV7-9	TRBJ1-2	-	CASSLSLSGQHYGYTF	TGTGCCAGCAGCTTATCCCTCAGCGGACAGCACTATGGCTACACCTTC
-	TRBV29-1	TRBJ2-2	TRBD2	CSVLMGLVPPGELFF	TGCAGCGTTTTAATGGGACTAGTGCCACCCGGGGAGCTGTTTTTT
-	TRBV4-3	TRBJ2-5	-	CASSQDRTAGETQYF	TGCGCCAGCAGCCAAGATCGGACAGCGGGGGAGACCCAGTACTTC
-	TRBV18	TRBJ2-7	-	CASSRAGRYEQYF	TGTGCCAGCTCACGGGCGGGACGGTACGAGCAGTACTTC
-	TRBV30	TRBJ1-2	TRBD1	CAWSGTGSDGYTF	TGTGCCTGGAGTGGGACAGGGTCGGATGGCTACACCTTC
-	TRBV4-1	TRBJ1-2	-	CASSQGWGETWLGYTF	TGCGCCAGCAGCCAAGGATGGGGCGAAACCTGGTTGGGCTACACCTTC
-	TRBV9	TRBJ2-3	-	CASSVAGRGTDTQYF	TGTGCCAGCAGCGTAGCGGGTCGCGGTACAGATACGCAGTATTTT
once	TRBV5-1	TRBJ1-2	-	CASSLAAGWTQGYTF	TGCGCCAGCAGCTTGGCGGCAGGGTGGACGCAAGGCTACACCTTC
few	TRBV6-5	TRBJ1-2	TRBD1	CASSYRDSYGYTF	TGTGCCAGCAGTTACCGGGACAGCTATGGCTACACCTTC
-	TRBV4-3	TRBJ2-1	TRBD2	CASSQEWLAGVTNEQFF	TGCGCCAGCAGCCAAGAATGGCTAGCGGGAGTCACGAATGAGCAGTTCTTC
-	TRBV28	TRBJ1-6	TRBD1	CASRDRANSPLHF	TGTGCCAGCAGGGACAGGGCTAATTCACCCCTCCACTTT
few	TRBV19	TRBJ2-7	TRBD1	CASSTRDSSYEQYF	TGTGCCAGTAGTACGAGGGACAGCTCCTACGAGCAGTACTTC
-	TRBV5-4	TRBJ1-1	-	CASSRPGPLNTEAFF	TGTGCCAGCAGTCGGCCAGGGCCATTGAACACTGAAGCTTTCTTT
-	TRBV10-2	TRBJ1-5	-	CASKQEQGNQPQHF	TGCGCCAGCAAGCAGGAACAGGGAAATCAGCCCCAGCATTTT
-	TRBV19	TRBJ1-1	-	CASSITVNTEAFF	TGTGCCAGTAGTATTACGGTGAACACTGAAGCTTTCTTT
-	TRBV5-1	TRBJ2-7	TRBD1	CASSFSGTGFSSYEQYF	TGCGCCAGCAGCTTTTCCGGGACAGGGTTTTCCTCCTACGAGCAGTACTTC
-	TRBV30	TRBJ1-1	-	CAWSPTANTEAFF	TGTGCCTGGAGTCCCACAGCGAACACTGAAGCTTTCTTT
-	TRBV28	TRBJ1-2	TRBD1	CASHVTGKGYTF	TGTGCCAGCCATGTGACAGGGAAAGGCTACACCTTC
-	TRBV5-4	TRBJ2-3	-	CASSLRLPGNTDTQYF	TGTGCCAGCAGCTTGAGGTTGCCAGGGAACACAGATACGCAGTATTTT
-	TRBV4-3	TRBJ2-1	-	CASSQGQGKKYNEQFF	TGCGCCAGCAGCCAAGGGCAGGGGAAAAAATACAATGAGCAGTTCTTC
few	TRBV5-1	TRBJ1-1	TRBD1	CASSLGQGGNTEAFF	TGCGCCAGCAGCTTGGGACAGGGAGGAAACACTGAAGCTTTCTTT
few	TRBV28	TRBJ1-5	TRBD1	CASGTRGRNQPQHF	TGTGCCAGCGGTACCAGGGGGCGGAATCAGCCCCAGCATTTT
-	TRBV2	TRBJ2-5	TRBD2	CASRGASGTQETQYF	TGTGCCAGCAGGGGGGCTAGCGGGACCCAAGAGACCCAGTACTTC
-	TRBV4-1	TRBJ1-4	-	CASSQVSTRGEKLFF	TGCGCCAGCAGCCAAGTTTCCACCCGAGGCGAAAAACTGTTTTTT
-	TRBV6-5	TRBJ2-7	TRBD1	CASSLYRGREYEQYF	TGTGCCAGCAGCCTTTACAGGGGGCGAGAGTACGAGCAGTACTTC
-	TRBV9	TRBJ1-2	TRBD1	CASNTGGGGYTF	TGTGCCAGCAATACAGGGGGAGGGGGCTACACCTTC
-	TRBV6-6	TRBJ2-3	TRBD2	CASSYSTSLTDTQYF	TGTGCCAGCAGTTACTCGACTAGCCTCACAGATACGCAGTATTTT
-	TRBV5-4	TRBJ1-2	-	CASSTLGGDGYTF	TGTGCCAGCAGCACTCTGGGGGGGGATGGCTACACCTTC
-	TRBV30	TRBJ1-2	TRBD1	CATEDRGLGYTF	TGTGCCACCGAGGACAGGGGGCTCGGCTACACCTTC
-	TRBV5-4	TRBJ2-4	TRBD1	CASSPRGRGREESIQYF	TGTGCCAGCAGCCCTCGTGGCAGGGGGCGCGAGGAGAGCATTCAGTACTTC
once	TRBV5-4	TRBJ2-7	-	CASSPVMRDSADEQYF	TGTGCCAGCAGCCCTGTGATGCGGGACAGTGCTGACGAGCAGTACTTC
-	TRBV30	TRBJ1-4	-	CAWSVTGEKLFF	TGTGCCTGGAGTGTCACGGGGGAAAAACTGTTTTTT
-	TRBV29-1	TRBJ2-3	-	CSVERVDTQYF	TGCAGCGTTGAGAGGGTAGATACGCAGTATTTT
-	TRBV7-2	TRBJ1-5	-	CASSLVAAENQPQHF	TGTGCCAGCAGCTTAGTAGCAGCGGAGAATCAGCCCCAGCATTTT
-	TRBV6-5	TRBJ2-7	-	CASSLGRGTYEQYF	TGTGCCAGCAGTTTGGGAAGGGGAACCTACGAGCAGTACTTC
-	TRBV13	TRBJ1-1	-	CASSTLTRSEAFF	TGTGCCAGCAGCACGCTTACAAGATCTGAAGCTTTCTTT